This T cell receptor beta chain is from a study of identical twins. Findings and caveats of the study: For cord blood, abundant beta clonotypes had fewer insertions, unlike memory repertoires, which showed none. A cross-sectional statistical analysis, not follow-up of the same donors, supported the conclusions. Shared out-of-frame alpha sequences (those common to twins) showed excess low generation probability.

This clonotype appeared many times. Antigen: not known. Addition of a universal primer site occurred through template switching, and cDNA carried unique molecular identifiers. TCRdb redid the calling of the 5' RACE reads with MiXCR, one entry per CDR3 protein. The sample carries some 710,000 distinct CDR3 sequences, approximately 6% recorded once. Germline lookup yields CDR1 LGHNA and CDR2 YSLEER. CDR3 length: 14 amino acids. V lost 3 bases to trimming and J lost 12 bases, with 18 bases between them. The receptor was isolated from a man between 18 and 35 years old in good health. Input material: naive T cells sorted from blood. This rearrangement joins TRBV4-3 to TRBJ2-1, with D unresolved. CDR3: CASSHRPDETRQFF. CDR3 nucleotides: TGCGCCAGCAGCCACCGCCCCGACGAAACCCGGCAGTTCTTC.